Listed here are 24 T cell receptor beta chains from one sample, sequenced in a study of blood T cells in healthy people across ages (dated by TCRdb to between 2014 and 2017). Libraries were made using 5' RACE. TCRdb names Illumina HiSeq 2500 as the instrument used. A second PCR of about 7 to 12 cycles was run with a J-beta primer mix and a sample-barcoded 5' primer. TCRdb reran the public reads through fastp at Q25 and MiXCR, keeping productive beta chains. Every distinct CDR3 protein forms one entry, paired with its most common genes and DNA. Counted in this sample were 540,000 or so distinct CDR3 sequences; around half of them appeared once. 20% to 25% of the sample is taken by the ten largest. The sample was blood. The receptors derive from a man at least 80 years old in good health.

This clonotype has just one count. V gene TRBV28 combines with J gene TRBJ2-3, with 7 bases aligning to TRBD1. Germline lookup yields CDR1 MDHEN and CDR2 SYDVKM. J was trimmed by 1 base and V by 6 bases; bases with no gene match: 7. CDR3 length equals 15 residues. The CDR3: CASRATGVRTDTQYF. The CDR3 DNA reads TGTGCCAGCAGGGCTACAGGGGTACGCACAGATACGCAGTATTTT.

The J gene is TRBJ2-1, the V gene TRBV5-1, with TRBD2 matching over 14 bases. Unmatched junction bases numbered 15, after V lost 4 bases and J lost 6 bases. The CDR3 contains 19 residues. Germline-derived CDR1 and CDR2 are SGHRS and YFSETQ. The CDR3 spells CASSLMPPGLAGVGNEQFF. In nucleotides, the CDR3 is TGCGCCAGCAGCCTAATGCCCCCGGGACTAGCGGGAGTAGGCAATGAGCAGTTCTTC.

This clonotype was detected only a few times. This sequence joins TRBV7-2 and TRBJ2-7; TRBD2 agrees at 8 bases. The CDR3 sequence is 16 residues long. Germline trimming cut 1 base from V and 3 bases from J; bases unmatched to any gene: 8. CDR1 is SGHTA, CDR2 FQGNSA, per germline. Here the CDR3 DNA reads TGTGCCAGCAGCTTAGGAAGCGGGAGAAGTGGCTACGAGCAGTACTTC. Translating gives CASSLGSGRSGYEQYF.

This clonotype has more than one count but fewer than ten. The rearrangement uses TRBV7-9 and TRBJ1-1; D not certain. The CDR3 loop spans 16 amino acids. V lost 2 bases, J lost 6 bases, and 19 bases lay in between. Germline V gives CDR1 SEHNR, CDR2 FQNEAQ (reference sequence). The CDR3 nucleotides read TGTGCCAGCAGCTTAACGACTGCCTCCCGACCGGCTGAAGCTTTCTTT. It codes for CASSLTTASRPAEAFF.

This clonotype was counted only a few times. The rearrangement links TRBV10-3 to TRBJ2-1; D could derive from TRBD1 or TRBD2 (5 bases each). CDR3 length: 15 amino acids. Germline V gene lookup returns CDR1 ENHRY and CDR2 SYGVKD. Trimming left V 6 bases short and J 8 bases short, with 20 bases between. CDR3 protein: CAIRDPGTVSDEQFF. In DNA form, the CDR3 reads TGTGCCATCAGGGACCCCGGGACGGTATCGGATGAGCAGTTCTTC.

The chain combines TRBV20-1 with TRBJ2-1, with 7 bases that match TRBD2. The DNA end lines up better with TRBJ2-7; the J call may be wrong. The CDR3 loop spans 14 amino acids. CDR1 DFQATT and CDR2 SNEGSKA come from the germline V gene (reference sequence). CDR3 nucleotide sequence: TGCAGTGCTAAAGACTGGGAGGGCCTCAATGAGCAGTACTTC. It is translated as CSAKDWEGLNEQYF.

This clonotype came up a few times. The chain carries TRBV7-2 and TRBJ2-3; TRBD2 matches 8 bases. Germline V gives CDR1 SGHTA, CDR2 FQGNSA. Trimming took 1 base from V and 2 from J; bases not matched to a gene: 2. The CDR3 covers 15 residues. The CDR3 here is CASSLVAGHTDTQYF. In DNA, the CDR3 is TGTGCCAGCAGCTTAGTAGCGGGACACACAGATACGCAGTATTTT.

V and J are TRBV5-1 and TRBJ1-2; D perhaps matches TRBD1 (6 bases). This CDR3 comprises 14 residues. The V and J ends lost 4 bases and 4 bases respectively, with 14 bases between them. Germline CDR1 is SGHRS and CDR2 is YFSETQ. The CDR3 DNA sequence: TGCGCCAGCAGCCCAGGACAGATGACCTATGGCTACACCTTC. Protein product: CASSPGQMTYGYTF.

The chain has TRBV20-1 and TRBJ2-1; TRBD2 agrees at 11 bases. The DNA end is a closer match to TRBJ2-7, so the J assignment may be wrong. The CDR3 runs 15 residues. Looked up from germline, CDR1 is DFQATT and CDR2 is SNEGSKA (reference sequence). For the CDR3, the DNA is TGCAGTGCTAGAGAAGGGACTAGCGGTCGATACGAGCAGTACTTC. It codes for CSAREGTSGRYEQYF.

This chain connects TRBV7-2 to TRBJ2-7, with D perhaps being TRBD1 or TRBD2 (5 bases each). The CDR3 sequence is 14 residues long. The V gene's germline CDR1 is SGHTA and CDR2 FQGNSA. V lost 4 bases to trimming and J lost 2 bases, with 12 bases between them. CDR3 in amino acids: CASSWDPGPYEQYF. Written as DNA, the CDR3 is TGTGCCAGCAGCTGGGACCCGGGACCCTACGAGCAGTACTTC.

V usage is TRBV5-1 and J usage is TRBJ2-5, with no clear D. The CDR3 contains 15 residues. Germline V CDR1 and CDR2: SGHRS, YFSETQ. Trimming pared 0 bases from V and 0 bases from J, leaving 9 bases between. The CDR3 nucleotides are TGCGCCAGCAGCTTGGCCTTGGCAGACCAAGAGACCCAGTACTTC. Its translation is CASSLALADQETQYF.

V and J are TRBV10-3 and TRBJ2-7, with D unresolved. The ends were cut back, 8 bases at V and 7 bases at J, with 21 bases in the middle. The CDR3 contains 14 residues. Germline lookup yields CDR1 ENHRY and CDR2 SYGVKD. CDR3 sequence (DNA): TGTGCCATCGGAGAAGGGAATGTTAAGAATGAGCAGTACTTC. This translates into CAIGEGNVKNEQYF.

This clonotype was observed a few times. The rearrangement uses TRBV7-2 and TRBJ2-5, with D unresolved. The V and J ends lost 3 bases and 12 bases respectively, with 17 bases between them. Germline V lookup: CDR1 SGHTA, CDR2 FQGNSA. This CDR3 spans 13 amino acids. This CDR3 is CASSFPTDKVEYF. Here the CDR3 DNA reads TGTGCCAGCAGCTTTCCCACAGACAAGGTGGAGTACTTC.

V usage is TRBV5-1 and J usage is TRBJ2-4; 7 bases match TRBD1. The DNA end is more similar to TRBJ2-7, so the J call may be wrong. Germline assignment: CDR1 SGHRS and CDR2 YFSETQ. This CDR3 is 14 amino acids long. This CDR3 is CASSPQGLTYEQYF. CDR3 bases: TGCGCCAGCAGCCCACAGGGGTTGACCTACGAGCAGTACTTC.

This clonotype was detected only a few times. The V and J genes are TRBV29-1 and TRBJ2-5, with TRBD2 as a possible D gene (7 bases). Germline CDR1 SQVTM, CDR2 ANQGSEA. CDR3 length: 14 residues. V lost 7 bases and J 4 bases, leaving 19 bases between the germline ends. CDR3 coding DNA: TGCAGCGAAAGGGGGAGGGGTCTTGGAGAGACCCAGTACTTC. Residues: CSERGRGLGETQYF. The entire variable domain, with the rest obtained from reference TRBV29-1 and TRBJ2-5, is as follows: SAVISQKPSRDICQRGTSLTIQCQVDSQVTMMFWYRQQPGQSLTLIATANQGSEATYESGFVIDKFPISRPNLTFSTLTVSNMSPEDSSIYLCSERGRGLGETQYFGPGTRLLVL.

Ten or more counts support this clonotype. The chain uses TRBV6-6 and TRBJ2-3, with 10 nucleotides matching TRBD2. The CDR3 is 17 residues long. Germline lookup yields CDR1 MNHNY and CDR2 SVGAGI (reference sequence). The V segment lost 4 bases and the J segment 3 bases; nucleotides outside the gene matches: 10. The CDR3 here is CASSWGASGSTTDTQYF. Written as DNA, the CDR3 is TGTGCCAGCAGTTGGGGGGCTAGCGGGAGTACTACAGATACGCAGTATTTT.

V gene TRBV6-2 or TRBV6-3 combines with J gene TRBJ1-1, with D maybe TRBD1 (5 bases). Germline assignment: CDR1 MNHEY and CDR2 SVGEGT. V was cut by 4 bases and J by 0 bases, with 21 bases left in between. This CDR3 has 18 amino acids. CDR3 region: CASSSAEGSFSMNTEAFF. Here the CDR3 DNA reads TGTGCCAGCAGTTCGGCTGAGGGGTCGTTCTCGATGAACACTGAAGCTTTCTTT.

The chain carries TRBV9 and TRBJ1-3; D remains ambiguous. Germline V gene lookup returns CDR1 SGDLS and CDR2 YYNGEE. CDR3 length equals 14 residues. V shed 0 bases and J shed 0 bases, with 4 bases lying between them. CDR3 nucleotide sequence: TGTGCCAGCAGCGTAGGGTACTCTGGAAACACCATATATTTT. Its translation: CASSVGYSGNTIYF.

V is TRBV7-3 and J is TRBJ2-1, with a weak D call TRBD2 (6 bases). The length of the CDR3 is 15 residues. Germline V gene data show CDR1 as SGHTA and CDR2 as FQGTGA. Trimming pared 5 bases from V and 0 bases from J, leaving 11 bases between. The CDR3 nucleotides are TGTGCCAGCAGCCACGCCGGGGGCTCCTACAATGAGCAGTTCTTC. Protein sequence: CASSHAGGSYNEQFF.

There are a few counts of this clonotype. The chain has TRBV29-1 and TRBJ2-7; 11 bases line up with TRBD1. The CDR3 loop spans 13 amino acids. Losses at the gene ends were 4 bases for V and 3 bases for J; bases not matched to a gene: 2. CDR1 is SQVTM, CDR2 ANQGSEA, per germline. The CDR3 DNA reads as TGCAGCGTTGGGGGGACAGGGGGCTACGAGCAGTACTTC. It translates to CSVGGTGGYEQYF.

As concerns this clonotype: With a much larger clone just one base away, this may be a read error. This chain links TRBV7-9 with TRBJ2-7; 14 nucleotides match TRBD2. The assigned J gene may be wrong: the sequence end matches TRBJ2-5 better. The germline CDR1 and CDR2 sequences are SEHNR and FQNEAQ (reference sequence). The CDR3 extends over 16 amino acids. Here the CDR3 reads CASSPRLAGGRETQYF. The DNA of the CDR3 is TGTGCCAGCAGCCCTCGACTAGCGGGGGGGCGAGAGACCCAGTACTTC.

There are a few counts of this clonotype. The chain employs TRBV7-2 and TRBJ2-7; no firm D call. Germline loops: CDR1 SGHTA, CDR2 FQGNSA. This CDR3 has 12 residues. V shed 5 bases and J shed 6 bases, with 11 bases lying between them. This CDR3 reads CASSPHRGEQYF. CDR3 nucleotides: TGTGCCAGCAGCCCTCACCGTGGCGAGCAGTACTTC.

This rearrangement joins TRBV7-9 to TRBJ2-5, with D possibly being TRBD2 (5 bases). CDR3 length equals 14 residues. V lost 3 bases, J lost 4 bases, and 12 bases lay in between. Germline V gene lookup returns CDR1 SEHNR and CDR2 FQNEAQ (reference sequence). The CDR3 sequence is CASSFVGSGETQYF. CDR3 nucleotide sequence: TGTGCCAGCAGCTTCGTTGGAAGCGGAGAGACCCAGTACTTC.

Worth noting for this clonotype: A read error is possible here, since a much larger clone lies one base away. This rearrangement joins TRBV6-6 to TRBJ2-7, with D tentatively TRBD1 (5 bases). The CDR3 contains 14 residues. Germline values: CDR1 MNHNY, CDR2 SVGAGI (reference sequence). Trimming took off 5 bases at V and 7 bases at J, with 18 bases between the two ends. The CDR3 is CASSLQGIYNEQYF. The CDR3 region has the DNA TGTGCCAGCAGTCTCCAGGGAATCTACAATGAGCAGTACTTC.